This T cell receptor beta chain was retrieved from a study of cytomegalovirus exposure and HLA in healthy donors (TCRdb year 2017). For context, the study as a whole: An earlier analysis of under 600 of the donors reported 250 to 300 Gb of sequence data and about 100 million unique TCR beta sequences from 150 million to 200 million T cells. About 300 gigabases of sequencing data and tens of millions of unique TCR sequences were included in an early release covering several hundred HLA-typed donors. Of the 350 to 400 genotyped donors, around 81% fell in the genetic ancestry cluster associated with self-reported Caucasian donors. The study was designed to test whether signatures of past pathogen exposure could be identified by cataloging public T cell receptors. The study used immunosequencing to profile the T cell repertoires of several hundred subjects and linked those repertoires to cytomegalovirus serostatus. Besides the first cohort of 666 subjects, a separate validation cohort made up of roughly 130 different subjects was used. To predict cytomegalovirus infection status, the study brought together high-throughput TCR immunosequencing, statistical association of individual TCRs with disease status, and machine learning. A later analysis re-analyzed previously published TCR beta repertoires from roughly 690 donors and added high-resolution HLA genotyping to study TCR occurrence patterns. Rather than drawing on any new phenotypic data, the later analysis identified candidate immune exposures from TCR beta sequences and the way those sequences occurred across donors. To decide whether each TCR beta V gene segment behaved as functional or pseudogenic, an earlier analysis of some 580 of the donors relied on high-throughput TCR beta sequencing. Donor age, sex, ethnicity and CMV serostatus were collected together with the repertoire data. A later genetic analysis took genome-wide SNP genotypes for about three fifths of the 666 donors and used that subset as a discovery cohort. Every discovery cohort repertoire had been produced on one sequencing platform. HLA typing covered class I and class II loci at four-digit resolution. The number of typed donors differed by locus: roughly 629-640 for A, B, C, DRB1 and DQB1; approximately 520 for DQA1; fewer than 610 for DPA1; and approximately 450 for DPB1. Roughly five DR-DQ haplotypes were treated as single units for association and clustering because of strong linkage in the cohort. On average, around 230,000 unique TCR beta nucleotide sequences were sequenced per donor among 398 genotyped donors of the cohort, with about 17% of those sequences being non-productive.

The cohort was made up of 666 healthy bone marrow donors. All cohort members were sampled while nominally healthy, although unrecorded immune exposures were likely present. The donor tested CMV seronegative, placing the donor among the approximately 360 seronegative members of the cohort. A peripheral blood sample was provided by each donor, and peripheral blood mononuclear cells were used for TCR beta sequencing. The Qiagen DNeasy Blood Extraction Kit was used to extract genomic DNA from the blood cell samples. For this clone: Its target antigen remains unknown. No base quality information exists; no much larger clone differs at one position.

Overall study outcomes, separate from this receptor: Because HLA typing was unavailable for some donors at each locus, only the typed subset was used in association tests. The presence/absence analyses assumed that sequencing depth was roughly uniform across donors, and that assumption may not be true. An association between a missense DCLRE1C variant and V-gene and J-gene trimming of TCR beta chains was found in a later genetic analysis and replicated in an independent cohort. In the study, approximately 160 TCR beta chains were listed as associated with cytomegalovirus. A further reported finding was that TCR beta sequences accurately predicted the HLA-A and HLA-B alleles for most subjects in the first cohort. Strong co-occurrence of HLA alleles, especially DR and DQ, made assigning TCR associations to individual alleles difficult. Correlated functional status among segregating V segments might reflect linkage disequilibrium, but an unknown experimental factor could not be ruled out. According to a later analysis, TCR association rates differed among HLA loci, with DRB1 alleles showing the most associated TCRs and HLA-C alleles showing the fewest. A later analysis reported that several top co-occurrence clusters appeared linked to parvovirus B19, influenza, CMV and Epstein-Barr virus. Three of the identified cytomegalovirus-associated TCR beta chains were confirmed in vitro to be specific for cytomegalovirus antigens. This cohort had only TCR beta chains sequenced, and the lack of alpha or paired-chain data limited which features could be detected. In an earlier analysis of approximately 590 of the donors, most TCR beta V segments appeared in productive rearrangements about 90% or about 30% of the time, broadly matching IMGT annotations. According to the authors, the approach could potentially be generalized to other disease states and immunological phenotypes. A later analysis associated 16,951 TCR beta sequences with specific HLA alleles at a false discovery rate of 0.05. Compared with the roughly 700-donor mean, donors in an Asian-associated ancestry cluster had fewer N-insertions in productive TCRs, according to a later genetic analysis. Because the 87-base-pair reads could not distinguish some IMGT-functional V segments, including TRBV6-2 and TRBV6-3, those segments were excluded. CMV serostatus was the only immune exposure information available for the cohort. Because counts were too low, some 16 rarely observed V segments, including chromosome 9 orphons, were excluded from the earlier analysis of several hundred of the donors. A cluster of highly shared sequence variants was judged likely to represent a technical artifact of the sequencing pipeline. Most CMV-associated TCR beta chains appeared to be HLA-restricted in a later analysis, and the HLA associations seemed to be driven largely by CMV exposure. The classifier was reported to diagnose cytomegalovirus status with high specificity and sensitivity in both the original and validation cohorts. A later analysis found that HLA-associated TCR beta chains were more clonally expanded and had lower generation probabilities than equally common non-associated chains. Across donors, most TCR sequences were observed very rarely, whereas some public TCRs were present in many individuals.

Library prep was done by the immunoSEQ multiplex PCR assay. For the multiplex PCR, a mixture combining 60 forward primers for TCR Vbeta segments and 13 reverse primers for TCR Jbeta segments was used. A multiplex PCR assay on genomic DNA amplified the CDR3 region of rearranged TCR beta genes. The Illumina HiSeq System was used to sequence the amplified TCR beta libraries as 87-base-pair reads. Per the source publication's procedure: A later analysis tallied roughly 80 million unique TCR beta chains across the approximately 670 repertoires, and some 12 million of those chains were shared by two or more donors. To remove PCR and sequencing errors, raw reads were error-corrected and collapsed into unique sequences using a nearest-neighbor algorithm that merged closely related sequences. To assign V, D and J gene segments, CDR3 sequences were aligned to IMGT reference sequences. For a sequence to be retained, a match of at least six nucleotides to both a V gene segment and a J gene segment was required. A rearrangement counted as productive if the CDR3 had no stop codons and remained in frame with V and J, and every other rearrangement counted as non-productive. CDR3 was defined according to IMGT convention as the region running from the second conserved V-encoded cysteine to the conserved J-encoded phenylalanine. The earlier analysis of some 600 of the donors excluded sequences that lacked an unambiguous match to a single V gene segment. An earlier analysis of some 500 of the donors classified V segments as functional when productive rearrangements were above 56.7% and as segregating when the standard deviation between donors was above 5%. A statistical classification framework was built for diagnosing cytomegalovirus status from the catalog of TCR beta chain sequences. In a later analysis, V and J genes were assigned by comparing TCR nucleotide sequences against IMGT/GENE-DB human TR gene sequences. The TCRdist pipeline was used in a later analysis to assign CDR3 sequences and most-parsimonious VDJ recombination scenarios. In a later analysis, each TCR beta chain was defined by its CDR3 amino acid sequence together with its V-gene family, and reads without a unique V-gene family were excluded. A later analysis removed over 500 highly shared, low-generation-probability nucleotide sequences to deal with suspected cross-contamination and a sequencing artifact. For each public chain, a later analysis derived a clonal expansion index from normalized ranks of inferred template counts within each repertoire. A later analysis computed generation probabilities with a VDJ recombination model fitted to out-of-frame rearrangements, and checked the results against IGoR. In a later analysis, hypergeometric tests were used to score TCR-TCR, TCR-HLA and TCR-CMV co-occurrence, with a repertoire-size bias correction applied to TCR pairs. To estimate false discovery rates, a later analysis permuted the HLA or CMV assignments 20 times. In a later analysis, co-occurring TCRs were grouped using DBSCAN, and TCRdist sequence similarity was added for clustering within HLA-allele-positive subsets. Repertoires with fewer than 30,000 or more than 120,000 public chains, plus five repertoires with anomalous nucleotide sharing, were excluded from co-occurrence clustering. What TCRdb holds here is the immuneACCESS table cut down to in-frame rearrangements. Part of the clones is not present; checked against another copy, under half of the missing clones reflect an unresolved V gene, and the others are unexplained. V, J and clone size derive from that table, while D and trimming were established from the DNA sequence. This sample is represented by about 180,000 clones; about 80% of them were singletons. The ten top clones hold around 2.4% of the sample.

The germline V gene yields MDHEN for CDR1 and SYDVKM for CDR2. The CDR3 goes from the cysteine to the phenylalanine over 15 residues. Only the CDR3 DNA stays, 45 bases, in frame from base 1. V and J lose 7 bases and 6 bases, and a span of 20 bases separates them. This receptor chain uses TRBV28 and TRBJ2-3; the best D guess is TRBD2, with 5 bases matching. The clonotype originates from a woman between 25 and 40 years old in good health and CMV-seronegative. Material: PBMCs. The DNA reads as follows: TGTGCCAGCACCCCAAGGACTCCGCTTTTGGATACGCAGTATTTT. The translation is CASTPRTPLLDTQYF.